The next 3 T cell receptor beta chains were all read from a single sample in a study of T cell repertoires in cytomegalovirus infection. MiXCR, run by TCRdb on the reads, gives a single entry per CDR3 protein. The sample holds some 320,000 distinct CDR3 sequences, 25% to 30% seen once. These TCRs' antigens remain unknown. The sequencing here drew on cultured PBMCs, taken from culture after CMV antigen stimulation. These receptors all come from a human donor in good health (CMV status not recorded). Some clones in this sample may be carry-over from other donors' samples.

The CDR3, as DNA: TGCGCCAGCAGCCAAGAAGGAAAGGGATACAATGAGCAGTTCTTC. Translated, it gives CASSQEGKGYNEQFF. J is TRBJ2-1 and V is TRBV4-1, with unresolved D. Per germline, CDR1 MGHRA and CDR2 YSYEKL. Trimming took 0 bases from V and 4 from J, leaving 10 bases between them. The length of the CDR3 is 15 residues.

The chain uses TRBV7-2 and TRBJ2-7, with 7 positions matching TRBD2. Germline V gene lookup returns CDR1 SGHTA and CDR2 FQGNSA. The CDR3 length is 16 residues. The V gene end was trimmed by 5 bases and the J gene end by 1 base; junction bases not matched to a gene: 11. The CDR3 nucleotides read TGTGCCAGCAGCCAAACTCCGACTAGCCCATCCTACGAGCAGTACTTC. Its protein product is CASSQTPTSPSYEQYF. The full variable domain, its missing parts supplied by reference TRBV7-2 and TRBJ2-7, is GAGVSQSPSNKVTEKGKDVELRCDPISGHTALYWYRQSLGQGLEFLIYFQGNSAPDKSGLPSDRFSAERTGGSVSTLTIQRTQQEDSAVYLCASSQTPTSPSYEQYFGPGTRLTVT.

As for this clonotype: One end of the junction does not line up with germline, which may come from a read error. The J gene is TRBJ2-1, the V gene TRBV18; D ambiguous. CDR1 is KGHSH and CDR2 is LQKENI in the germline V gene. The CDR3 totals 13 residues. As DNA, the CDR3 is TGTGCCAGCTCACCACCGGTCCCCAATGAGCAGCTCTTC. Translation gives CASSPPVPNEQLF.